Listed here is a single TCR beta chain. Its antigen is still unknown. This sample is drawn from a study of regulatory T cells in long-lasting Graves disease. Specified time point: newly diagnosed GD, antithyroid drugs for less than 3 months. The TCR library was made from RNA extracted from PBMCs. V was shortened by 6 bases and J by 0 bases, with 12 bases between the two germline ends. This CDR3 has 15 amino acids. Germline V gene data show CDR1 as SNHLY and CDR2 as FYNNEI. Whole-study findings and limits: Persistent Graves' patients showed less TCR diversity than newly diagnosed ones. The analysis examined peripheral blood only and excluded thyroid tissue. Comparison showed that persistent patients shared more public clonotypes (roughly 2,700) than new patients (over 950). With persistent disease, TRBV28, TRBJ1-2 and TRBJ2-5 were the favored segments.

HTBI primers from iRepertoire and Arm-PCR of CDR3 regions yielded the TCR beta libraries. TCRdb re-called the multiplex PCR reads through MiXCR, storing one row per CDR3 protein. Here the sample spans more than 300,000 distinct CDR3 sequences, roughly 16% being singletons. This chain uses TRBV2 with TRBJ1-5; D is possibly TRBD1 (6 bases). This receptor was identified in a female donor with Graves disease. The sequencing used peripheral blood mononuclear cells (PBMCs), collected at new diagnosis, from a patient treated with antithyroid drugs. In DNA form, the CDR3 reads TGTGCCAGCAGGGCAGGGGTGAATAGCAATCAGCCCCAGCATTTT. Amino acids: CASRAGVNSNQPQHF.